A selection of T cell receptor beta chains follows, all from one sample in a study of cytomegalovirus exposure and HLA in healthy donors. TCRdb's copy holds only in-frame clones and misses some; the assay was immunoSEQ multiplex PCR. The data show around 150,000 clones, with 65% to 80% seen just once and 1.6% held by the top ten. The sequenced material came from PBMCs. Source of these receptors: a human donor in good health. Both conserved end residues are part of each CDR3. D genes are given only for firm matches. A clone size is listed for some rows: how often the clone was seen (once, few, many), or a class if it is expanded.

d_gene	abundance	v_gene	j_gene	CDR3aa	CDR3nt
TRBD1	-	TRBV11-1	TRBJ2-7	CASSPGTGYEQYF	TGTGCCAGCAGCCCGGGGACAGGGTACGAGCAGTACTTC
-	few	TRBV10-3	TRBJ2-7	CAISRTDSEQYF	TGTGCCATCAGTAGGACTGATTCCGAGCAGTACTTC
-	once	TRBV7-2	TRBJ2-2	CASSLAGRGTGELFF	TGTGCCAGCAGCTTAGCTGGCAGGGGCACCGGGGAGCTGTTTTTT
TRBD1	-	TRBV5-1	TRBJ2-1	CASSLAGGSSYNEQFF	TGCGCCAGCAGCTTGGCAGGGGGTTCCTCCTACAATGAGCAGTTCTTC
TRBD1	-	TRBV27	TRBJ1-1	CASSSRDGTGITEAFF	TGTGCCAGCAGTTCGCGAGATGGGACAGGGATCACTGAAGCTTTCTTT
TRBD1	-	TRBV5-1	TRBJ1-2	CASSPGQGAAYGYTF	TGCGCCAGCAGCCCGGGACAGGGGGCCGCCTATGGCTACACCTTC
TRBD1	once	TRBV19	TRBJ1-4	CASSGQGRTNEKLFF	TGTGCCAGTTCGGGACAGGGAAGGACTAATGAAAAACTGTTTTTT
-	-	TRBV7-8	TRBJ2-7	CASSLSVRVLDEQYF	TGTGCCAGCAGCTTATCGGTCAGGGTGCTGGACGAGCAGTACTTC
TRBD1	few	TRBV6-5	TRBJ1-5	CASRAGTESPQHF	TGTGCCAGCAGAGCCGGGACAGAAAGTCCCCAGCATTTT
TRBD2	-	TRBV4-1	TRBJ2-1	CASSQEAGGFISYNEQFF	TGCGCCAGCAGCCAAGAAGCGGGAGGTTTTATTTCCTACAATGAGCAGTTCTTC